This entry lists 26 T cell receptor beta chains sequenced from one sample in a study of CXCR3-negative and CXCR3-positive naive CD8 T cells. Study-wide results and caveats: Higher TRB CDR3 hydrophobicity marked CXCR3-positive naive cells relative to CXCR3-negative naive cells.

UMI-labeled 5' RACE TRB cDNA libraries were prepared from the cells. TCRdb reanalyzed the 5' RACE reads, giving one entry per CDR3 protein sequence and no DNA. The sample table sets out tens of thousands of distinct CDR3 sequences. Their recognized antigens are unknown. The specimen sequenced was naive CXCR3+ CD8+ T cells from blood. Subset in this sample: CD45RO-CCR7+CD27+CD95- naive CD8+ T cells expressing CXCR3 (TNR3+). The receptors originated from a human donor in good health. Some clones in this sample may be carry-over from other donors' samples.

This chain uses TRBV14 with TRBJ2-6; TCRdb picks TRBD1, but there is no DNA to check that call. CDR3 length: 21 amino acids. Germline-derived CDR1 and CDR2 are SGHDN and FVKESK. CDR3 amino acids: CASSQEDPGGISSSGANVLTF.

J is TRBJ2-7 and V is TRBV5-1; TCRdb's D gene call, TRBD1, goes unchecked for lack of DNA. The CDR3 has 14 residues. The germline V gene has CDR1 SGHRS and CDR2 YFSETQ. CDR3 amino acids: CASSLAAGKSEQYF.

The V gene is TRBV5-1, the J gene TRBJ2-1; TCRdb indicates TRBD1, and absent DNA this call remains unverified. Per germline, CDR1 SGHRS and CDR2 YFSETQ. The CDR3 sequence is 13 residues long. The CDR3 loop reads CASSYSGANEQFF.

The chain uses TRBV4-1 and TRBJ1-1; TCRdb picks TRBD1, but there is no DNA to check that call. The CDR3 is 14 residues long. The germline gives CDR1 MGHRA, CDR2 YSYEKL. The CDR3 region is CASSRPYRDTEAFF.

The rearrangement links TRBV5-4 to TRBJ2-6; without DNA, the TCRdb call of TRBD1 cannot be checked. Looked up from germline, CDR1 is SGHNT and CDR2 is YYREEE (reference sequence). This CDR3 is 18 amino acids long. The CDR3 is CASSPAGQRVSGANVLTF.

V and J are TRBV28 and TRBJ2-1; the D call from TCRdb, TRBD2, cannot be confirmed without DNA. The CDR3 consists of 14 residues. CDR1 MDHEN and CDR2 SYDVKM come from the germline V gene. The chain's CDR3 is CASSRRAGYNEQFF.

The CDR3 sequence is CASSEPPTGHRQETQYF. This chain connects TRBV25-1 to TRBJ2-5; lacking DNA, the TRBD1 call made by TCRdb goes unchecked. CDR1 and CDR2 from the germline V gene are MGHDK and SYGVNS. This CDR3 is 17 amino acids long.

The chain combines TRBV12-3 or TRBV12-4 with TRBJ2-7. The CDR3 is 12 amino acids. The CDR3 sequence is CASSLNHYEQYF.

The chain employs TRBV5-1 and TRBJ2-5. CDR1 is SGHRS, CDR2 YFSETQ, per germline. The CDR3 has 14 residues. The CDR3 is CASSLGEVWETQYF. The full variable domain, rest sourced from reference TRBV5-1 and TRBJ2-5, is KAGVTQTPRYLIKTRGQQVTLSCSPISGHRSVSWYQQTPGQGLQFLFEYFSETQRNKGNFPGRFSGRQFSNSRSEMNVSTLELGDSALYLCASSLGEVWETQYFGPGTRLLVL.

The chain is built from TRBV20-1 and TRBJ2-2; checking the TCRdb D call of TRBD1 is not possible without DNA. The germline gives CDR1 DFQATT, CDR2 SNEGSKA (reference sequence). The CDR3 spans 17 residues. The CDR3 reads CSASSGRLSRGVGELFF.

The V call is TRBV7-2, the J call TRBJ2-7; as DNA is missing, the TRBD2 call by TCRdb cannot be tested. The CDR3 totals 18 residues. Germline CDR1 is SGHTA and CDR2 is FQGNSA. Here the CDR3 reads CASSLGPGLAGGPYEQYF.

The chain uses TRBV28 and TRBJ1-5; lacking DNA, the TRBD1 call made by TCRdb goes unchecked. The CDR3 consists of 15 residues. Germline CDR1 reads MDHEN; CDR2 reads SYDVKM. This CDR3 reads CASSLTMRGNQPQHF.

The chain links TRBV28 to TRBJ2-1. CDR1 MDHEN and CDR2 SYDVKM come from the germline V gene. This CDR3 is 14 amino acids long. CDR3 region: CASSLFSSDNEQFF.

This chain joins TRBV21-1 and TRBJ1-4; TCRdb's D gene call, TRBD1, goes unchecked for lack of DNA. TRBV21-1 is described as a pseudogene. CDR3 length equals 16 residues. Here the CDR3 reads CASSLTGSNQNEKLFF.

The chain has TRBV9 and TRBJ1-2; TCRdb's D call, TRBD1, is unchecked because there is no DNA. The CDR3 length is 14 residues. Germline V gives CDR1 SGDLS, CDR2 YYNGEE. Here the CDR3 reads CASSPRDTIYGYTF. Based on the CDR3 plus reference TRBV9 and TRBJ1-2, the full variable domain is DSGVTQTPKHLITATGQRVTLRCSPRSGDLSVYWYQQSLDQGLQFLIQYYNGEERAKGNILERFSAQQFPDLHSELNLSSLELGDSALYFCASSPRDTIYGYTFGSGTRLTVV.

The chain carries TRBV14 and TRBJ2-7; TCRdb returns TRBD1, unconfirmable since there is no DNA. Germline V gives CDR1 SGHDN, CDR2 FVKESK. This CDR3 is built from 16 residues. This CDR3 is CASSQDFGRDIYEQYF.

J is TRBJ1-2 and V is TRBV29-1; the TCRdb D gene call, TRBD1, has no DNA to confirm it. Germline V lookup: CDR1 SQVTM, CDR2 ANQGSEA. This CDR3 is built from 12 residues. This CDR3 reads CSVEGGARGYTF.

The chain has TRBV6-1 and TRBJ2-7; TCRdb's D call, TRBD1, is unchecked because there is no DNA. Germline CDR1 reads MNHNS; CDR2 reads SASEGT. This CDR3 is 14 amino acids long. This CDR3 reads CASSFSEGAYEQYF.

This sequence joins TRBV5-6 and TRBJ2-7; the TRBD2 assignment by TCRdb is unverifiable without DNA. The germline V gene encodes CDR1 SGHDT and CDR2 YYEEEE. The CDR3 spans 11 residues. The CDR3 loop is CASSREEEQYF.

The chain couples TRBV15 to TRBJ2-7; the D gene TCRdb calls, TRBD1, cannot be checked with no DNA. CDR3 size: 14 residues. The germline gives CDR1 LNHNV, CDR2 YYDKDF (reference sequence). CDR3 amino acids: CATSSVGTVYEQYF.

CDR3 protein: CASRLQGWGTEAFF. V gene TRBV14 combines with J gene TRBJ1-1; TCRdb indicates TRBD1, and absent DNA this call remains unverified. This CDR3 has 14 residues. Germline CDR1 reads SGHDN; CDR2 reads FVKESK.

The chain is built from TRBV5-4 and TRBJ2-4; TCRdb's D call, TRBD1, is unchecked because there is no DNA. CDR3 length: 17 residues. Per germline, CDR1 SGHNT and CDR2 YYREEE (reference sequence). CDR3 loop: CASSYNPTGTAKNIQYF.

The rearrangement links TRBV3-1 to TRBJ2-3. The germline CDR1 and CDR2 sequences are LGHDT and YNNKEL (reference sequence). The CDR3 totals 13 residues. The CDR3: CASSQEYTDTQYF.

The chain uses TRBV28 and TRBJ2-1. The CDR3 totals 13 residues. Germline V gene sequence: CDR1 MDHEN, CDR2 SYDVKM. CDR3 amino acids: CASSFITYNEQFF.

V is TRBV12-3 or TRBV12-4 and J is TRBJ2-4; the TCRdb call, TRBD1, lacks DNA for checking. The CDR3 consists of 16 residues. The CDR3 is CASTGIGGPYKNIQYF.

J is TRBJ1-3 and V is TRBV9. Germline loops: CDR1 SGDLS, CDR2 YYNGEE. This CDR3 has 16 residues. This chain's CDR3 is CASSSQMEVPGNTIYF.